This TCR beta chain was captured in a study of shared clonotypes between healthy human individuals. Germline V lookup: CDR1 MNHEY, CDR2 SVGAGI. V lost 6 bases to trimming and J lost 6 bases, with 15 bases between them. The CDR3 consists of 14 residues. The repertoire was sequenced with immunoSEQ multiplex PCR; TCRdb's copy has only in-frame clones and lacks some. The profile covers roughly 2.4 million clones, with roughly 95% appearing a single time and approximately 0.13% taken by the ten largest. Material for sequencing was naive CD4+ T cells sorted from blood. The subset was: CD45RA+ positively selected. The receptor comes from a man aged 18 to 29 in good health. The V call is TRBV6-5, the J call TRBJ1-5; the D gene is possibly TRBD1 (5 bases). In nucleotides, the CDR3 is TGTGCCAGCAGAGCCAAGGGGCTTGGTCAGCCCCAGCATTTT. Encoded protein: CASRAKGLGQPQHF.